These T cell receptor beta chains were read from a single sample in a study of T-cell memory formation after mild COVID-19. Each CDR3 protein gets one entry after TCRdb re-called the 5' RACE reads with MiXCR. The sample has approximately 210,000 distinct CDR3 sequences; about 11% are singletons. Sequencing was carried out using PBMCs or a T cell subset sorted from them (not recorded which). Source of these receptors: a young man who had mild COVID-19 (a few samples of this study predate the infection). Cell type and time point are not known. The CDR3 runs from the conserved cysteine through the conserved F or W. A D gene is named only where the DNA matches it firmly. Expanded clones are given a class, and other clones once, few, many or no size at all.

D gene: TRBD1; J gene: TRBJ2-3; clone size: few; CDR3 length: 15; V gene: TRBV3-1; CDR3 DNA: TGTGCCAGCAGCCGGGTGACAGGGATCAGGGCTGCGCAGTATTTT; CDR3 protein: CASSRVTGIRAAQYF
D gene: NA; J gene: TRBJ1-1; clone size: few; CDR3 length: 16; V gene: TRBV15; CDR3 DNA: TGTGCCACCAGCAGACCCTTGGGAGGTCTGAACACTGAAGCTTTCTTT; CDR3 protein: CATSRPLGGLNTEAFF
D gene: NA; J gene: TRBJ1-5; clone size: many; CDR3 length: 13; V gene: TRBV12-3/TRBV12-4; CDR3 DNA: TGTGCCAGCAGTTTTGATAGCAATCAGCCCCAGCATTTT; CDR3 protein: CASSFDSNQPQHF
D gene: NA; J gene: TRBJ2-5; clone size: NA; CDR3 length: 12; V gene: TRBV20-1; CDR3 DNA: TGCAGTGCTAGTCACGGGCGGGAGACCCAGTACTTC; CDR3 protein: CSASHGRETQYF
D gene: NA; J gene: TRBJ2-5; clone size: few; CDR3 length: 14; V gene: TRBV6-2/TRBV6-3; CDR3 DNA: TGTGCCTCTCAGCCAGGGCAAGACGAAGAGACCCAGTACTTC; CDR3 protein: CASQPGQDEETQYF
D gene: NA; J gene: TRBJ1-6; clone size: once; CDR3 length: 14; V gene: TRBV20-1; CDR3 DNA: TGCAGTGCTAGAGGTGTGGGGGGGGACTCACCCCTCCACTTT; CDR3 protein: CSARGVGGDSPLHF
D gene: TRBD2; J gene: TRBJ2-7; clone size: few; CDR3 length: 18; V gene: TRBV4-1; CDR3 DNA: TGCGCCAGCAGCCATGCTCTAGCGGGGGGGCGCCTCTCCTACGAGCAGTACTTC; CDR3 protein: CASSHALAGGRLSYEQYF
D gene: NA; J gene: TRBJ1-5; clone size: NA; CDR3 length: 12; V gene: TRBV21-1; CDR3 DNA: TGTGCCAGCAGACCTAGCAATCAGCCCCAGCATTTT; CDR3 protein: CASRPSNQPQHF
D gene: NA; J gene: TRBJ1-4; clone size: NA; CDR3 length: 15; V gene: TRBV15; CDR3 DNA: TGTGCCACCAGCAGAGATCTCGGGGCGAGTGAAAAACTGTTTTTT; CDR3 protein: CATSRDLGASEKLFF
D gene: NA; J gene: TRBJ1-2; clone size: few; CDR3 length: 11; V gene: TRBV20-1; CDR3 DNA: TGCAGTGCTAGAGAGCGGGGTGGCTACACCTTC; CDR3 protein: CSARERGGYTF
D gene: NA; J gene: TRBJ1-2; clone size: few; CDR3 length: 12; V gene: TRBV11-2; CDR3 DNA: TGTGCCAGCAGATCGCTCGGGGACGGCTACACCTTC; CDR3 protein: CASRSLGDGYTF
D gene: NA; J gene: TRBJ2-3; clone size: NA; CDR3 length: 16; V gene: TRBV5-8; CDR3 DNA: TGTGCCAGCAGCCCGTCCGGAGGTTTTGGACGAGATACGCAGTATTTT; CDR3 protein: CASSPSGGFGRDTQYF
D gene: TRBD2; J gene: TRBJ2-5; clone size: NA; CDR3 length: 16; V gene: TRBV5-1; CDR3 DNA: TGCGCCAGCAGCTCGGGGACTAGCGGGGTCCAAGAGACCCAGTACTTC; CDR3 protein: CASSSGTSGVQETQYF
D gene: TRBD1; J gene: TRBJ1-1; clone size: few; CDR3 length: 13; V gene: TRBV6-6; CDR3 DNA: TGTGCCAGCAGTTACGCGACAGGGGGGAGAGCTTTCTTT; CDR3 protein: CASSYATGGRAFF
D gene: NA; J gene: TRBJ2-4; clone size: NA; CDR3 length: 13; V gene: TRBV6-6; CDR3 DNA: TGTGCCAGCAGCCAAGAACTGGAGGACGACCAGTACTTC; CDR3 protein: CASSQELEDDQYF
D gene: TRBD1; J gene: TRBJ2-3; clone size: few; CDR3 length: 13; V gene: TRBV19; CDR3 DNA: TGTGCCAGTAACGGGGCAGGGGGAGATACGCAGTATTTT; CDR3 protein: CASNGAGGDTQYF
D gene: NA; J gene: TRBJ1-5; clone size: few; CDR3 length: 15; V gene: TRBV7-2; CDR3 DNA: TGTGCCAGCAGCTTAACAGCGAATAGCAATCAGCCCCAGCATTTT; CDR3 protein: CASSLTANSNQPQHF
D gene: TRBD1; J gene: TRBJ2-1; clone size: few; CDR3 length: 13; V gene: TRBV30; CDR3 DNA: TGTGCCTGGAGTGGGCAGGGGGCTTTCGAGCAGTTCTTC; CDR3 protein: CAWSGQGAFEQFF
D gene: NA; J gene: TRBJ2-7; clone size: NA; CDR3 length: 15; V gene: TRBV20-1; CDR3 DNA: TGCAGTGCTCAAGCACCCCTACCGCTCCACTACGAGCAGTACTTC; CDR3 protein: CSAQAPLPLHYEQYF
D gene: TRBD2; J gene: TRBJ2-3; clone size: many; CDR3 length: 14; V gene: TRBV11-2; CDR3 DNA: TGTGCCAGCAGCGTTAGCGGGGGATCAGATACGCAGTATTTT; CDR3 protein: CASSVSGGSDTQYF
D gene: TRBD2; J gene: TRBJ2-1; clone size: few; CDR3 length: 15; V gene: TRBV5-1; CDR3 DNA: TGCGCCAGCAGCTCCGGGACTAGCGCAGTCAATGAGCAGTTCTTC; CDR3 protein: CASSSGTSAVNEQFF
D gene: TRBD2; J gene: TRBJ2-4; clone size: NA; CDR3 length: 15; V gene: TRBV24-1; CDR3 DNA: TGTGCCACCAGTGCGTCTAGCGGGGGGCAAAACATTCAGTACTTC; CDR3 protein: CATSASSGGQNIQYF
D gene: NA; J gene: TRBJ2-1; clone size: many; CDR3 length: 15; V gene: TRBV5-1; CDR3 DNA: TGCGCCAGCAGCTTGGACCTGTCCGAGAACAATGAGCAGTTCTTC; CDR3 protein: CASSLDLSENNEQFF
D gene: TRBD2; J gene: TRBJ2-1; clone size: NA; CDR3 length: 15; V gene: TRBV4-1; CDR3 DNA: TGCGCCAGCAGCCGTGAGGTAGCGGGGGGATCCGAGCAGTTCTTC; CDR3 protein: CASSREVAGGSEQFF